The clone carrying this T cell receptor (beta chain) was detected only a few times. Only in-frame clones appear in the TCRdb table, and some are missing; sequencing was by immunoSEQ multiplex PCR. The data contain millions of clones, roughly 94% of them singletons. Adult donors, all healthy and HIV-negative, had no recent acute infections or vaccinations. It was into CD45RA+ naive and CD45RA-negative memory subsets that the CD4+ cells were split. The CDR3 length is 15 residues. Looked up from germline, CDR1 is SGHTA and CDR2 is FQGNSA. Trimming left V 5 bases short and J 4 bases short, with 12 bases between. The data belong to a study of shared clonotypes between healthy human individuals. As for the study in general: CD4 naive and memory got three plates each, CD8 naive two, CD8 memory one.

Sequencing used naive CD4+ T cells sorted from blood. Subset in this sample: CD45RA+ positively selected. The sequence derives from a man between 18 and 29 years old in good health. The chain couples TRBV7-2 to TRBJ1-6; D is unresolved. As DNA, the CDR3 is TGTGCCAGCAGCCTTCTGTGGGATTATAATTCACCCCTCCACTTT. Its protein product is CASSLLWDYNSPLHF.